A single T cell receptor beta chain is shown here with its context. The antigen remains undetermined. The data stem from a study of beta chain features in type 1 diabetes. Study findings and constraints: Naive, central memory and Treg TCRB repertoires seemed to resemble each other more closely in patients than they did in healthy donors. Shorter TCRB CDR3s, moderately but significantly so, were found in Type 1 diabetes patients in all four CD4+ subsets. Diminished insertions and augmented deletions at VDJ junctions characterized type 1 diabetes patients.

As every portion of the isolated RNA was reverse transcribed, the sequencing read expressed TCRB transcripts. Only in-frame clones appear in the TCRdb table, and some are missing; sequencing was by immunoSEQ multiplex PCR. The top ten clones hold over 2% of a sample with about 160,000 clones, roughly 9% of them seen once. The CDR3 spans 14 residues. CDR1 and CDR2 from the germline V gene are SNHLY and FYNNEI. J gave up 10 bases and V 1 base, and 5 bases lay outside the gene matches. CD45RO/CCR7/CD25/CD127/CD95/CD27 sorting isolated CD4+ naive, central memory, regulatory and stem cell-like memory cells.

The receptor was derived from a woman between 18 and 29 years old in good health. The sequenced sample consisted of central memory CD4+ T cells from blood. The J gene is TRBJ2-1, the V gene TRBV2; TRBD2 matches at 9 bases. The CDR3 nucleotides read TGTGCCAGCAGTGAAGACGGGCTAGCGGGAGAGCAGTTCTTC. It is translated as CASSEDGLAGEQFF.